This is a list of T cell receptor beta chains from one sample in a study of blood T cell repertoires in COVID-19. TCRdb keeps only in-frame clones here, not all; method: immunoSEQ multiplex PCR. This table has about 220,000 clones, around 87% appearing once. The sample was PBMCs or T cells enriched from blood (not recorded which). All receptors derive from a young woman in a cohort exposed to, infected with or recovered from COVID-19 (not recorded which). The CDR3 runs from the conserved cysteine through the conserved F or W. Each record gives: D gene, V gene, J gene, clone size, CDR3 DNA, CDR3 protein. D genes are given only for firm matches. Size tells how often a clone was seen (once, few, many) or the class of an expanded clone, and some rows leave it out.

NA	TRBV6-4	TRBJ1-6	NA	TGTGCCAGCAGTGACGTTGGGGGCTCACCCCTCCACTTT	CASSDVGGSPLHF
NA	TRBV2	TRBJ1-3	NA	TGTGCCAGCAGTCGAAGGGGGGGCCCGGACACCATATATTTT	CASSRRGGPDTIYF
NA	TRBV29-1	TRBJ2-2	NA	TGCAGCGTTACAGCGAACACCGGGGAGCTGTTTTTT	CSVTANTGELFF
NA	TRBV7-8	TRBJ2-3	NA	TGTGCCAGCAGCTTAGTCGGCTCAGGGCCCGGCACAGATACGCAGTATTTT	CASSLVGSGPGTDTQYF
TRBD1	TRBV5-1	TRBJ2-5	NA	TGCGCCAGCAGCTTGGGACAGGGATCAGAGACCCAGTACTTC	CASSLGQGSETQYF
NA	TRBV16	TRBJ2-1	NA	TGTGCCAGCAGCCCGGAGGGGTGGTACAATGAGCAGTTCTTC	CASSPEGWYNEQFF
TRBD1	TRBV11-2	TRBJ2-1	NA	TGTGCCAGCAGCTCGGACAGGGTCTTCGACAATGAGCAGTTCTTC	CASSSDRVFDNEQFF
NA	TRBV2	TRBJ2-7	NA	TGTGCCAGCACCGTACTCGCGGGGACCTACGAGCAGTACTTC	CASTVLAGTYEQYF
TRBD1	TRBV19	TRBJ1-2	once	TGTGCCAGTAGTATAGGCGGGGGACAGGTCTACACCTTC	CASSIGGGQVYTF
NA	TRBV3-1/TRBV3-2	TRBJ1-1	NA	TGTGCCAGCAGCCTTGGGGGAGGGGCTAGCACTGAAGCTTTCTTT	CASSLGGGASTEAFF
TRBD2	TRBV30	TRBJ2-1	NA	TGTGCCTGGAGGACTAGCGGTCCGGCCTACAATGAGCAGTTCTTC	CAWRTSGPAYNEQFF
NA	TRBV7-9	TRBJ2-7	NA	TGTGCCAGCAGCTTATCGGTCGGCATCCGCGGAGAGCAGTACTTC	CASSLSVGIRGEQYF
NA	TRBV7-2	TRBJ1-2	few	TGTGCCAGCAGCTCCGGGAATCAGGATGGCTACACCTTC	CASSSGNQDGYTF
NA	TRBV5-4	TRBJ2-4	NA	TGTGCCAGCAGCCCCTATTTAGCCAAAAACATTCAGTACTTC	CASSPYLAKNIQYF
NA	TRBV7-8	TRBJ2-5	NA	TGTGCCAGCAGCCGTCTCGAGGAGTCCTACCAAGAGACCCAGTACTTC	CASSRLEESYQETQYF
TRBD1	TRBV5-4	TRBJ2-3	NA	TGTGCCAGCAGCTTGGGGGGACAGAGGACAGATACGCAGTATTTT	CASSLGGQRTDTQYF
NA	TRBV7-9	TRBJ2-7	NA	TGTGCCAGCAGCCCTGAAGGGGGCTACGAGCAGTACTTC	CASSPEGGYEQYF
NA	TRBV6-5	TRBJ1-3	NA	TGTGCCAGCAGCTACTATTCGGGCTCTGGAAACACCATATATTTT	CASSYYSGSGNTIYF
NA	TRBV7-9	TRBJ1-1	NA	TGTGCCAGCAGTCCCCTCGGGGGGCCGAACACTGAAGCTTTCTTT	CASSPLGGPNTEAFF
NA	TRBV6-6	TRBJ1-6	NA	TGTGCCAGCACCAAGAGTATTTCACCCCTCCACTTT	CASTKSISPLHF
NA	TRBV30	TRBJ1-1	NA	TGTGCCTTGGAACCTCAGGGAAACACTGAAGCTTTCTTT	CALEPQGNTEAFF
NA	TRBV5-1	TRBJ2-3	NA	TGCGCCAGCAGCCCAGATACCACAGATACGCAGTATTTT	CASSPDTTDTQYF
NA	TRBV3-1/TRBV3-2	TRBJ2-1	NA	TGTGCCAGCAGCCAAGGAGGTAGGGGGGGTAAGCAGTTCTTC	CASSQGGRGGKQFF
NA	TRBV27	TRBJ1-1	NA	TGTGCCAGCCGTATCAGATGGTCACAAATGGTCACTGAAGCTTTCTTT	CASRIRWSQMVTEAFF
NA	TRBV9	TRBJ2-1	NA	TGTGCCAGCAGCCCCCAGTCGGCTCGGGTCAATGAGCAGTTCTTC	CASSPQSARVNEQFF
TRBD1	TRBV4-2	TRBJ1-5	NA	TGTGCCAGCAGCCGGGAGACAGGGGATCAGCCCCAGCATTTT	CASSRETGDQPQHF
NA	TRBV11-2	TRBJ1-2	NA	TGTGCCAGCAGCTTAGTGGGGGCGGGCGGCTACACCTTC	CASSLVGAGGYTF
TRBD1	TRBV19	TRBJ2-5	NA	TGTGCCAGTACCTCACAGGGGTTCGGAGAGACCCAGTACTTC	CASTSQGFGETQYF
TRBD1	TRBV28	TRBJ1-4	NA	TGTGCCAGCAGTTCCCCCGGGACAGGCGACGAAAAACTGTTTTTT	CASSSPGTGDEKLFF
TRBD2	TRBV5-3	TRBJ2-1	NA	TGTGCCAGAAGCCGAATGACTAGCGGTGACAATGAGCAGTTCTTC	CARSRMTSGDNEQFF
NA	TRBV28	TRBJ1-5	NA	TGTGCCAGCAGCTCCGGACCGGGGGAGAAGCCCCAGCATTTT	CASSSGPGEKPQHF
NA	TRBV11-2	TRBJ2-7	NA	TGTGCCAGCAGCTGGCGCACCGGGACTCCAAGCTCCTACGAGCAGTACTTC	CASSWRTGTPSSYEQYF
NA	TRBV6-5	TRBJ2-7	NA	TGTGCCAGCAAACTACAGGGGTTCGCGGGGGAGCAGTACTTC	CASKLQGFAGEQYF
NA	TRBV9	TRBJ2-2	NA	TGTGCCAGCAGCGTGACAGGCATGAACACCGGGGAGCTGTTTTTT	CASSVTGMNTGELFF
TRBD2	TRBV11-2	TRBJ2-5	NA	TGTGCCAGCAGCCCCACCCCCTTACTAGCGGGGTTGGAGACCCAGTACTTC	CASSPTPLLAGLETQYF
NA	TRBV7-2	TRBJ1-2	many	TGTGCCAGCAGCCCCCGCCAGGCAGGAGGCTACACCTTC	CASSPRQAGGYTF
TRBD1	TRBV5-5	TRBJ2-7	NA	TGTGCCAGCAGCTCCTCATCCCCTCGGAGGACAGGGTCCTACGAGCAGTACTTC	CASSSSSPRRTGSYEQYF
NA	TRBV7-9	TRBJ1-5	few	TGTGCCAGCAGCTTAGGAGGTCAGCCCCAGCATTTT	CASSLGGQPQHF
TRBD1	TRBV11-2	TRBJ2-7	few	TGTGCCAGCAGCTCTAGCGAGGGACAGGGCTGGGCCTACGAGCAGTACTTC	CASSSSEGQGWAYEQYF
TRBD2	TRBV7-6	TRBJ2-1	NA	TGTGCCAGCAGTTCTGGACTAGCACAAGAGCAGTTCTTC	CASSSGLAQEQFF